The clone carrying this T cell receptor beta chain came up a few times. The data are from a study of blood T cell repertoires in COVID-19. Across the whole study: T cells, B-cell-depleted T cells, or PBMCs supplied cDNA or gDNA.

Original methodology: Estimation of nucleated cell counts relied on the amplification of reference gene primers. This table comes from immunoSEQ multiplex PCR, and its TCRdb copy is limited to in-frame clones, with some not included. That table furnishes V, J and clone size, whereas the DNA furnished D and trimming. The sample has more than 55,000 clones; over 65% are singletons. The CDR3 covers 16 residues. Germline lookup yields CDR1 SGHTA and CDR2 FQGNSA. The ends lost 7 bases at V and 5 bases at J; junction bases unmatched: 10. The chain has TRBV7-2 and TRBJ1-4; 10 bases match TRBD1. The sample taken for sequencing was peripheral blood. The TCR originated in an elderly man with active or convalescent COVID-19. DNA for the CDR3: TGTGCCAGCACTCCTAGGAGGGGACAGGGGAATGAAAAACTGTTTTTT. Translating it yields CASTPRRGQGNEKLFF.